Sequencing of this T cell receptor (beta chain) was carried out in a study of blood T cell repertoires in COVID-19. Study at large: COVID-19 samples, acute and convalescent, were from the United States, Italy and Spain. PBMCs, B-cell-depleted T cells, or T cells were the source of the cDNA or gDNA that made up the material.

In the original processing: Estimated nucleated cell counts came from reference gene primer amplification. TCRdb keeps only in-frame clones here, not all; method: immunoSEQ multiplex PCR. The DNA gave D and trimming, while V, J and clone size come from that table. The table lists approximately 50,000 clones, about 80% of them singletons. The junction had 2 bases not matched to a gene; V was cut back by 1 base and J by 0 bases. The germline CDR1 and CDR2 sequences are SGHRS and YFSETQ. The CDR3 loop spans 16 amino acids. The TCR was taken from a man in his fifties or sixties with active or convalescent COVID-19. The chain carries TRBV5-1 and TRBJ2-7, with 12 bases aligning to TRBD2. The sample taken for sequencing was peripheral blood. DNA of the CDR3: TGCGCCAGCAGCTTGATGACTAGCGGGAGCTCCTACGAGCAGTACTTC. This gives the protein CASSLMTSGSSYEQYF.